This T cell receptor (beta chain) appears in the sequencing data of a study of T cell changes during pregnancy in multiple sclerosis. Assay used: immunoSEQ multiplex PCR; TCRdb lists only in-frame clones, some missing. The sample lists approximately 45,000 clones, roughly 90% occurring once. This clone appeared a few times. Germline V gene sequence: CDR1 SQVTM, CDR2 ANQGSEA. The germline V and J ends were trimmed by 7 bases and 8 bases, with 18 bases remaining between them. The CDR3 extends over 13 amino acids. The genes are TRBV29-1 and TRBJ2-1, with D possibly TRBD1 on 6 matching bases. This TCR derives from a female donor with multiple sclerosis, enrolled in a pregnancy study. Source: CD8+ T cells from peripheral blood mononuclear cells, taken in the second trimester of pregnancy. In nucleotides, the CDR3 is TGCAGCGCCTTAGGAAACAGGGCCGATGAGCAGTTCTTC. This gives the protein CSALGNRADEQFF.